The clone carrying this T cell receptor (beta chain) was seen ten or more times. Its specificity is unknown. The data were obtained in a study of T cell repertoires in cytomegalovirus infection. Notes on the study in general: Ex vivo, HLA-C-restricted CMV-specific TCR beta clonotypes prevailed over the rest of the response.

The CDR3 is 15 amino acids. In germline, CDR1 is SGHTA, CDR2 FQGNSA. TCRdb re-derived calls from the reads in MiXCR, one entry per CDR3 protein. The table records a few hundred thousand distinct CDR3 sequences, about a sixth of them present only once. The chain has TRBV7-2 and TRBJ1-1; 12 nucleotides agree with TRBD1. This clonotype originated in a human donor in good health (CMV status not recorded). Some clones in this sample may be carry-over from other donors' samples. What was sequenced was CD8+ T cells from PBMCs. The CDR3 sequence is CAAARGQGAGTEAFF. CDR3 sequence (DNA): TGTGCAGCAGCCCGGGGACAGGGGGCCGGCACTGAAGCTTTCTTT.